This T cell receptor beta chain was documented in a study of neurological immune-mediated disorders. Study observations and caveats: Private repertoires in all groups were suggested by the absence of shared CDR3 amino acid sequences among expanded clones across subjects.

Trimming took 8 bases from V and 5 from J, leaving 22 bases between them. The CDR3 length is 16 residues. This clonotype was observed many times. Antigen: not known. cDNA synthesis was performed by 5'RACE with 10-nucleotide random UMIs. From 15-18 subjects, each sequencing run yielded over 170 million TCR-beta sequences. One entry per CDR3 protein, called by TCRdb with MiXCR from the 5' RACE reads. The table has over 13,000 distinct CDR3 sequences, more than 9% seen once. The sequencing sample was made of PBMCs. The origin of this receptor is a woman aged 40 to 50 in good health. The chain joins TRBV12-3 or TRBV12-4 to TRBJ2-1; no definite D call. DNA of the CDR3: TGTGCCAGCGGTGCGGACCAAAGCCCGACTCACAATGAGCAGTTCTTC. Translating gives CASGADQSPTHNEQFF.